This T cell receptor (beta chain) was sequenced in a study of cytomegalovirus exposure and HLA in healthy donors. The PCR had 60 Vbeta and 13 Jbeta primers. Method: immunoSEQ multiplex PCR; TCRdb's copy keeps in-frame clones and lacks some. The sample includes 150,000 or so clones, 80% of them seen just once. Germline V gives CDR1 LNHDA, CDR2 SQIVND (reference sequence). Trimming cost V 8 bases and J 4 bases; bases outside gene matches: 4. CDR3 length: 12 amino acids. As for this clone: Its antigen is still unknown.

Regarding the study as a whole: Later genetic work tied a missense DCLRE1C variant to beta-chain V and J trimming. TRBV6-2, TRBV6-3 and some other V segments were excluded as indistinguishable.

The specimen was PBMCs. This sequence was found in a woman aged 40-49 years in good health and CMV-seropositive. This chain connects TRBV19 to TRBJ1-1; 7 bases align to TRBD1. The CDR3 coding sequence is TGTGCCAGTGATGACAGGGCCACTGAAGCTTTCTTT. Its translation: CASDDRATEAFF.